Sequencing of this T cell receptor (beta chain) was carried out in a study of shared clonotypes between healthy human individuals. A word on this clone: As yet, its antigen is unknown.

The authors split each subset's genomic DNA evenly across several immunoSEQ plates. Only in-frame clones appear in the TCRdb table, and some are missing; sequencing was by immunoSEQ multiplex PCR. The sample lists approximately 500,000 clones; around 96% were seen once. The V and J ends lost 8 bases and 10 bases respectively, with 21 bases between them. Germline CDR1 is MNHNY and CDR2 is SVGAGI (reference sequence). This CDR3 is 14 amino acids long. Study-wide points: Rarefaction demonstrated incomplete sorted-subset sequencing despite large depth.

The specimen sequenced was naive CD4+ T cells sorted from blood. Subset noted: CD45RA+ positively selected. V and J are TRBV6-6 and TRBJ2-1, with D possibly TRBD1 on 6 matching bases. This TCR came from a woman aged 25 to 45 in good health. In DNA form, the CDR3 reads TGTGCCAGCTTTGACACCGGGACACCCGGGGAGCAGTTCTTC. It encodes CASFDTGTPGEQFF.